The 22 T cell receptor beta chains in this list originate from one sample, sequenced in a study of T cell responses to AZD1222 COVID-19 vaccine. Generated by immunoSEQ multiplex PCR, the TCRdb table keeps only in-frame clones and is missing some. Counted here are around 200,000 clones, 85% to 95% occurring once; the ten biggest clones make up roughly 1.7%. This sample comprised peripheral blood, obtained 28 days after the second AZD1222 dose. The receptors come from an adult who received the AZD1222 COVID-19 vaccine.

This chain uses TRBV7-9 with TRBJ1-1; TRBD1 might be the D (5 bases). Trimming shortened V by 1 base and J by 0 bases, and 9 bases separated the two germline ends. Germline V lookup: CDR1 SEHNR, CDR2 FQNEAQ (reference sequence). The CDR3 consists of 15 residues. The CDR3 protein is CASSLGGRMNTEAFF. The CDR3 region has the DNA TGTGCCAGCAGCTTAGGGGGACGGATGAACACTGAAGCTTTCTTT.

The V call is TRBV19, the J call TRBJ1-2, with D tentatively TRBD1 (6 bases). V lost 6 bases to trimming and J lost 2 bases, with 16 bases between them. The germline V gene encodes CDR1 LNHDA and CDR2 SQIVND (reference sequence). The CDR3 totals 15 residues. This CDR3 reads CASSPFPGANYGYTF. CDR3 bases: TGTGCCAGTAGCCCCTTTCCGGGGGCCAACTATGGCTACACCTTC.

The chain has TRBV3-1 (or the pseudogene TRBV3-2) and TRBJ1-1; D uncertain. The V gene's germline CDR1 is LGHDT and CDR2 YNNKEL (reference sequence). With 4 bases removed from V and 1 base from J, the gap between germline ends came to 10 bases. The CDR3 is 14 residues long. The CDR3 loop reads CASSPTLENTEAFF. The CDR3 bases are TGTGCCAGCAGCCCCACCCTTGAGAACACTGAAGCTTTCTTT.

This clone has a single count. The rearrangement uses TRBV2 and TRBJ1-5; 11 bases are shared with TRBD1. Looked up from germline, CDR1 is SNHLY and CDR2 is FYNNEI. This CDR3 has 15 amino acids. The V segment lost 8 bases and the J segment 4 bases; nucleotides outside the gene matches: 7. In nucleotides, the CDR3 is TGTGCCAGCCAAACGGACAGGGGGCCGAATCAGCCCCAGCATTTT. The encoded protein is CASQTDRGPNQPQHF.

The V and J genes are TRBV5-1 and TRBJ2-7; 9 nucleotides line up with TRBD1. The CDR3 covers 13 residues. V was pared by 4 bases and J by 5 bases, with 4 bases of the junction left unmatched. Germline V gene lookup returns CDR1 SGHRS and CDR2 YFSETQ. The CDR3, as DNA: TGCGCCAGCAGCGGGGGACAGGGAGACGAGCAGTACTTC. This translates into CASSGGQGDEQYF. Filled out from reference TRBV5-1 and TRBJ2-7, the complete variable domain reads KAGVTQTPRYLIKTRGQQVTLSCSPISGHRSVSWYQQTPGQGLQFLFEYFSETQRNKGNFPGRFSGRQFSNSRSEMNVSTLELGDSALYLCASSGGQGDEQYFGPGTRLTVT.

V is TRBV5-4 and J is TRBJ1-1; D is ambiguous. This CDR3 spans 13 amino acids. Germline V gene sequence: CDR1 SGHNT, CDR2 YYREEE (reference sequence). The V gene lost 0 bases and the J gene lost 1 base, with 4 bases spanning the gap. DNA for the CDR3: TGTGCCAGCAGCTTGGGCAGGAACACTGAAGCTTTCTTT. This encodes CASSLGRNTEAFF.

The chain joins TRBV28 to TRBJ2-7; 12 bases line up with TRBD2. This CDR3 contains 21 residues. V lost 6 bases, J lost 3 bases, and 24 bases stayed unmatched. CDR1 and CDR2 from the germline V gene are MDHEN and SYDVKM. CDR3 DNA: TGTGCCAGCAGCCAGACTAGCGGGAGTGGCCTATATACTCGGCGGGACTACGAGCAGTACTTC. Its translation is CASSQTSGSGLYTRRDYEQYF.

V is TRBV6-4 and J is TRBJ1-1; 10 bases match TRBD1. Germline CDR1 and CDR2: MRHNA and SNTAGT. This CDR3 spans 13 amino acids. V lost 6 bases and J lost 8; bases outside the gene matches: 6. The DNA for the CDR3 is TGTGCCAGCAGCTTGGGACAGGGGTTGGAAGCTTTCTTT. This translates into CASSLGQGLEAFF.

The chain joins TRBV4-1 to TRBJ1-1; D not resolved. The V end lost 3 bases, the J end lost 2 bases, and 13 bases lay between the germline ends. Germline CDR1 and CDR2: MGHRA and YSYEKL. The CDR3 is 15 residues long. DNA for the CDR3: TGCGCCAGCAGCCAGGAACCGGCCATCAACACTGAAGCTTTCTTT. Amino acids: CASSQEPAINTEAFF.

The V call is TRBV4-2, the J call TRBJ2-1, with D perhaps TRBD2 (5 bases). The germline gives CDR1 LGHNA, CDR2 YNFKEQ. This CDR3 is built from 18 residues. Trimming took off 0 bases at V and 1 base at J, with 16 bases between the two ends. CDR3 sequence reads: CASSQEAPGGTSYNEQFF. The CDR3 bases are TGTGCCAGCAGCCAAGAAGCGCCAGGAGGAACTTCCTACAATGAGCAGTTCTTC.

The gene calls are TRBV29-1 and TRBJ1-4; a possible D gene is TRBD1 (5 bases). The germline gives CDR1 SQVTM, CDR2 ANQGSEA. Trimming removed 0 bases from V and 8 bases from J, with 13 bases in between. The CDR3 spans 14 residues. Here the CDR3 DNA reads TGCAGCGTTGAAGATTTTGGGGCTGGGGAAAAACTGTTTTTT. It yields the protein CSVEDFGAGEKLFF.

The CDR3 sequence is CASTQQVSGNTIYF. CDR3 DNA: TGTGCCAGCACCCAACAGGTCTCTGGAAACACCATATATTTT. The chain employs TRBV6-5 and TRBJ1-3; D might be TRBD1 (5 bases). CDR1 and CDR2 (germline): MNHEY, SVGAGI. V was trimmed by 7 bases and J by 0 bases, leaving 10 bases between them. The CDR3 spans 14 residues.

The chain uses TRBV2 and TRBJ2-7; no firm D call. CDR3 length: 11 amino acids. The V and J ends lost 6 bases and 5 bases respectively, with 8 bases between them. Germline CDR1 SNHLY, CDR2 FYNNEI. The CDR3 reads CASRPLNEQYF. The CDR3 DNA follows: TGTGCCAGCAGGCCTTTAAACGAGCAGTACTTC.

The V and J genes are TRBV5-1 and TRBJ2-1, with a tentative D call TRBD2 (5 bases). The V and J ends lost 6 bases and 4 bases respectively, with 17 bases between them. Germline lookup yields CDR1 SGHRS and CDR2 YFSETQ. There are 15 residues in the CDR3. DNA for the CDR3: TGCGCCAGCACCCAGGACGCTAGCTTATACAATGAGCAGTTCTTC. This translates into CASTQDASLYNEQFF.

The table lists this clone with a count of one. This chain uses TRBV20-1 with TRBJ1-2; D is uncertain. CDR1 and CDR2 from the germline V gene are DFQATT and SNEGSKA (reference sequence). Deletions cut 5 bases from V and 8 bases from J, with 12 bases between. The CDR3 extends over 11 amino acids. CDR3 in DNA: TGCAGTGCTGCTACGGTCTCCGGCTACACCTTC. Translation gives CSAATVSGYTF.

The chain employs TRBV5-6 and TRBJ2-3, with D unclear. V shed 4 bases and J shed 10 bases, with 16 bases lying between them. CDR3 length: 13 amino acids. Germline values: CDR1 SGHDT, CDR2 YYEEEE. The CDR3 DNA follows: TGTGCCAGCAGCCCGGGTGTAGGCACGCCGCAGTATTTT. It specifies CASSPGVGTPQYF.

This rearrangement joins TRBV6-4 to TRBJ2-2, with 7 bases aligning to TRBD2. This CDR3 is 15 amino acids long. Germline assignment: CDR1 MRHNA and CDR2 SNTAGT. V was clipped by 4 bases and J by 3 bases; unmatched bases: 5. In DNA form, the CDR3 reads TGTGCCAGCAGTGTTTCAACTAGCGACACCGGGGAGCTGTTTTTT. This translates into CASSVSTSDTGELFF.

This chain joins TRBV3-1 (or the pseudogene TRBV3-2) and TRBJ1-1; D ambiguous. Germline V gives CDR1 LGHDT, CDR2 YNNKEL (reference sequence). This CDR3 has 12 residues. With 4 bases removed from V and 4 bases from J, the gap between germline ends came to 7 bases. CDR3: CASSRTGTEAFF. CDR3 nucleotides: TGTGCCAGCAGCCGAACCGGCACTGAAGCTTTCTTT.

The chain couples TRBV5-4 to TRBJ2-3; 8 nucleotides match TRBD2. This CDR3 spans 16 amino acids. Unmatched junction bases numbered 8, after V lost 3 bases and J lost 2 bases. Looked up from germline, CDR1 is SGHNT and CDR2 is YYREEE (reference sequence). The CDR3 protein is CASSSRSGAPTDTQYF. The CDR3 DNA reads TGTGCCAGCAGCTCCCGTAGCGGGGCCCCCACAGATACGCAGTATTTT.

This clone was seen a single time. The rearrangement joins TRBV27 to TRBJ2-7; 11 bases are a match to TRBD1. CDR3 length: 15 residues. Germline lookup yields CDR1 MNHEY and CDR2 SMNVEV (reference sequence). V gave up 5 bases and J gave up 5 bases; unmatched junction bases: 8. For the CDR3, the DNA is TGTGCCAGCAGTCCCACCGGGACAGGGGGTCACGAGCAGTACTTC. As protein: CASSPTGTGGHEQYF.

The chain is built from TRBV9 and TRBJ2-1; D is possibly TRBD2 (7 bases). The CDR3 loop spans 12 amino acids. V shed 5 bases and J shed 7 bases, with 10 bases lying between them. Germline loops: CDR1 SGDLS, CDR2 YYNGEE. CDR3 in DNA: TGTGCCAGCAGTGAGGGGGGGAATGAGCAGTTCTTC. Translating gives CASSEGGNEQFF.

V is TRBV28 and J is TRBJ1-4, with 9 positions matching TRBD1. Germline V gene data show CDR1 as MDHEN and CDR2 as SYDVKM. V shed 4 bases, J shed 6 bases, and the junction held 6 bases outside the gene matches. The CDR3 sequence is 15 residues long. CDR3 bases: TGTGCCAGCAGTTCCTTGACAGGGGGACATGAAAAACTGTTTTTT. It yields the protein CASSSLTGGHEKLFF. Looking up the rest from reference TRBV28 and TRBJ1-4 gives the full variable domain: DVKVTQSSRYLVKRTGEKVFLECVQDMDHENMFWYRQDPGLGLRLIYFSYDVKMKEKGDIPEGYSVSREKKERFSLILESASTNQTSMYLCASSSLTGGHEKLFFGSGTQLSVL.